This TCR beta chain was obtained from a study of technical replicates of blood from a few donors. Generated by immunoSEQ multiplex PCR, the TCRdb table keeps only in-frame clones and is missing some. The profile shows fewer than 60,000 clones, 90% to 95% of them singletons. The specimen was PBMCs. This receptor was taken from a human donor in good health. Some clones in this sample may be carry-over from other donors' samples.

This chain's CDR3 is CAWTGYSGVRNEQFF. Here the CDR3 DNA reads TGTGCCTGGACTGGGTATTCGGGAGTCCGGAATGAGCAGTTCTTC. This chain connects TRBV30 to TRBJ2-1; tentative D call: TRBD2 (6 bases). The V and J ends lost 4 bases and 7 bases respectively, with 20 bases between them. The CDR3 has 15 residues. Germline lookup yields CDR1 GTSNPN and CDR2 SVGIG (reference sequence).